A single sample is the source of the 23 T cell receptor beta chains below, sequenced in a study of CXCR3-negative and CXCR3-positive naive CD8 T cells. TRB cDNA libraries were made by UMI-labeled 5' RACE. TCRdb reprocessed the 5' RACE reads; each CDR3 protein has one entry and no DNA is given. This sample contains around 56,000 distinct CDR3 sequences. The specimen was naive CXCR3- CD8+ T cells from blood. Subset specified: CD45RO-CCR7+CD27+CD95- naive CD8+ T cells lacking CXCR3 (TNR3-). The receptors were sampled from a human donor in good health. Some clones in this sample may be carry-over from other donors' samples.

The chain recombines TRBV4-1 with TRBJ2-5. Germline loops: CDR1 MGHRA, CDR2 YSYEKL. This CDR3 spans 15 amino acids. The CDR3 loop reads CASSQEMRSQETQYF.

The CDR3 spells CASSLTDSYNEQFF. The chain has TRBV7-8 and TRBJ2-1. Per the germline V gene, CDR1 is SGHVS and CDR2 is FQNEAQ. The CDR3 loop spans 14 amino acids.

This CDR3 is CASRRTGGSAGTDTQYF. The chain carries TRBV28 and TRBJ2-3; TCRdb's D gene call, TRBD1, goes unchecked for lack of DNA. The CDR3 has 17 residues. Germline V gene data show CDR1 as MDHEN and CDR2 as SYDVKM.

This chain connects TRBV7-8 to TRBJ1-2; TCRdb's assignment of TRBD1 cannot be checked, as there is no DNA. CDR3 length equals 16 residues. Per the germline V gene, CDR1 is SGHVS and CDR2 is FQNEAQ. The CDR3 reads CASSDTRGQGWHGYTF.

The chain uses TRBV11-2 and TRBJ2-3; the D gene TCRdb calls, TRBD2, cannot be checked with no DNA. Germline V CDR1 and CDR2: SGHAT, FQNNGV. This CDR3 contains 17 residues. The chain's CDR3 is CASSPSWSGGTTDTQYF.

The chain's CDR3 is CASSDPQGTAGANVLTF. This sequence joins TRBV6-4 and TRBJ2-6; the D gene TCRdb calls, TRBD1, cannot be checked with no DNA. CDR1 MRHNA and CDR2 SNTAGT come from the germline V gene. The CDR3 is 17 residues long.

The genes are TRBV4-1 and TRBJ2-2. This CDR3 comprises 14 residues. Germline V CDR1 and CDR2: MGHRA, YSYEKL. The CDR3 sequence: CASSHILTAGELFF.

CDR3 amino acids: CASSIGRGNEQYF. V usage is TRBV19 and J usage is TRBJ2-7; TCRdb reports TRBD2, a call that lacks DNA to check it against. CDR1 is LNHDA, CDR2 SQIVND, per germline (reference sequence). The CDR3 is 13 residues long.

This chain uses TRBV7-2 with TRBJ2-5; TCRdb returns TRBD2, unconfirmable since there is no DNA. The germline V gene encodes CDR1 SGHTA and CDR2 FQGNSA. The CDR3 is made up of 15 amino acids. The CDR3 is CASSDGGGSGKTQYF.

The genes are TRBV5-6 and TRBJ2-5. CDR1 and CDR2 (germline): SGHDT, YYEEEE. The CDR3 length is 12 residues. This CDR3 is CASSLGWETQYF.

This chain links TRBV7-9 with TRBJ2-7. Germline V gene lookup returns CDR1 SEHNR and CDR2 FQNEAQ (reference sequence). The CDR3 covers 14 residues. This CDR3 is CASSLEAFGYEQYF.

The chain links TRBV29-1 to TRBJ1-5; TCRdb's D call of TRBD1 is untestable without DNA. This CDR3 is 13 amino acids long. CDR1 is SQVTM and CDR2 is ANQGSEA in the germline V gene. CDR3 sequence reads: CSVDSGSNQPQHF.

The chain joins TRBV27 to TRBJ2-1; lacking DNA, the TRBD2 call made by TCRdb goes unchecked. Per germline, CDR1 MNHEY and CDR2 SMNVEV (reference sequence). There are 15 residues in the CDR3. The chain's CDR3 is CASSLVVAGVNEQFF.

J is TRBJ2-7 and V is TRBV7-9; TCRdb's D call of TRBD1 is untestable without DNA. Germline CDR1 SEHNR, CDR2 FQNEAQ (reference sequence). The CDR3 spans 14 residues. This CDR3 is CASSLRDTPYEHYF.

The chain has TRBV6-5 and TRBJ1-2; TCRdb's assignment of TRBD1 cannot be checked, as there is no DNA. This CDR3 comprises 14 residues. The germline V gene has CDR1 MNHEY and CDR2 SVGAGI. The CDR3 loop reads CASSYLGRDYGYTF.

The V gene is TRBV12-3 or TRBV12-4, the J gene TRBJ2-1; TCRdb selects TRBD2, and the lack of DNA leaves this call unchecked. The CDR3 has 17 amino acids. CDR3 sequence: CASSLNGGVSSYNEQFF.

The chain has TRBV6-1 and TRBJ2-7; TCRdb gives TRBD1 as the D gene, but with no DNA this cannot be confirmed. This CDR3 is built from 14 residues. Germline CDR1 MNHNS, CDR2 SASEGT. The chain's CDR3 is CASARTGGLYEQYF.

The V gene is TRBV7-8, the J gene TRBJ2-1. The germline V gene encodes CDR1 SGHVS and CDR2 FQNEAQ. The CDR3 length is 11 residues. CDR3 loop: CASSLINEQFF.

This rearrangement joins TRBV4-3 to TRBJ1-2; as DNA is missing, the TRBD1 call by TCRdb cannot be tested. Germline V gene lookup returns CDR1 LGHNA and CDR2 YSLEER. The CDR3 has 15 residues. CDR3 region: CASSPFLRTGDGYTF.

This chain connects TRBV7-9 to TRBJ2-3. This CDR3 comprises 12 residues. The germline CDR1 and CDR2 sequences are SEHNR and FQNEAQ (reference sequence). The CDR3: CASSDNSDTQYF.

The CDR3 sequence is CSARATGVAYEQYF. The V and J genes are TRBV29-1 and TRBJ2-7; TCRdb names TRBD1, which stays unverified in the absence of DNA. The CDR3 length is 14 residues. CDR1 and CDR2 from the germline V gene are SQVTM and ANQGSEA.

The V and J genes are TRBV7-2 and TRBJ2-3; the D gene TCRdb calls, TRBD1, cannot be checked with no DNA. CDR1 is SGHTA and CDR2 is FQGNSA in the germline V gene. The CDR3 is 16 residues long. CDR3 amino acids: CASSLWGGGMADTQYF.

The CDR3: CSVGTETNYGYTF. The genes are TRBV20-1 and TRBJ1-2; TCRdb picks TRBD1, but there is no DNA to check that call. The CDR3 is 13 residues long. CDR1 is DFQATT and CDR2 is SNEGSKA in the germline V gene (reference sequence).